Below are 22 T cell receptor beta chains sequenced from a single sample in a study of cytomegalovirus exposure and HLA in healthy donors. Researchers ran the PCR with 60 Vbeta and 13 Jbeta primers. TCRdb's table, derived via immunoSEQ multiplex PCR, lists solely in-frame clones and lacks some. Counted here are approximately 100,000 clones, approximately 64% occurring once; the ten biggest clones make up roughly 3%. The sample consisted of PBMCs. The receptors derive from a woman aged 50 to 65 in good health and CMV-seronegative.

This rearrangement joins TRBV5-4 to TRBJ2-2; D may be TRBD1 (6 bases). The germline gives CDR1 SGHNT, CDR2 YYREEE (reference sequence). The CDR3 loop spans 15 amino acids. V was clipped by 4 bases and J by 4 bases, with 14 bases between them. CDR3 residues: CASSKDSVVTGELFF. In nucleotides, the CDR3 is TGTGCCAGCAGCAAGGACAGCGTTGTCACCGGGGAGCTGTTTTTT.

The rearrangement uses TRBV7-8 and TRBJ2-5; D is undetermined. This CDR3 region has 14 residues. From germline, CDR1 is SGHVS and CDR2 FQNEAQ. V was cut by 3 bases and J by 0 bases, with 8 bases left in between. The CDR3 loop is CASSFHFNQETQYF. The DNA of the CDR3 is TGTGCCAGCAGCTTCCACTTTAACCAAGAGACCCAGTACTTC.

This clone was seen a few times. The chain combines TRBV14 with TRBJ1-1, with 8 bases identical to TRBD1. Germline values: CDR1 SGHDN, CDR2 FVKESK. This CDR3 has 14 amino acids. Losses at the gene ends were 2 bases for V and 5 bases for J; bases not matched to a gene: 4. CDR3 in amino acids: CASSQQGALTEAFF. The CDR3 region has the DNA TGTGCCAGCAGCCAACAGGGGGCATTGACTGAAGCTTTCTTT.

The chain has TRBV5-1 and TRBJ1-2, with D possibly being TRBD1 (5 bases). Germline CDR1 SGHRS, CDR2 YFSETQ. This CDR3 is 13 amino acids long. V was cut by 4 bases and J by 4 bases, with 11 bases left in between. CDR3 nucleotides: TGCGCCAGCAGCGCCGGACACAGCTATGGCTACACCTTC. This codes for CASSAGHSYGYTF.

This clone was seen only a few times. V and J are TRBV10-1 and TRBJ1-1, with unresolved D. V dropped 7 bases and J dropped 3 bases, with 6 bases sitting between them. This CDR3 contains 11 residues. CDR1 is WNHNN, CDR2 SYGVQD, per germline (reference sequence). CDR3: CASILYTEAFF. The DNA of the CDR3 is TGCGCCAGCATACTGTACACTGAAGCTTTCTTT.

This clone showed up just a few times. This chain connects TRBV6-1 to TRBJ1-2, with 12 bases that match TRBD1. CDR1 is MNHNS and CDR2 is SASEGT in the germline V gene. Trimming removed 6 bases from V and 2 bases from J; junction bases left unmatched: 1. This CDR3 spans 14 amino acids. The CDR3 DNA reads TGTGCCAGCAGGGGACAGGGGGCGAACTATGGCTACACCTTC. Protein: CASRGQGANYGYTF.

The chain recombines TRBV5-1 with TRBJ2-1; TRBD2 matches 12 bases. CDR1 and CDR2 (germline): SGHRS, YFSETQ. V shed 4 bases, J shed 4 bases, and the junction held 6 bases outside the gene matches. The CDR3 sequence is 16 residues long. CDR3 in DNA: TGCGCCAGCAGCCCGGGACTAGCGGGCAATTACAATGAGCAGTTCTTC. Translation gives CASSPGLAGNYNEQFF.

This clone has just a few counts. The rearrangement joins TRBV7-3 to TRBJ2-3, with TRBD2 identical over 7 bases. Germline loops: CDR1 SGHTA, CDR2 FQGTGA. The CDR3 runs 15 residues. The V segment lost 5 bases and the J segment 0 bases; nucleotides outside the gene matches: 5. CDR3 protein: CASSQLASSTDTQYF. CDR3 DNA: TGTGCCAGCAGCCAACTAGCGTCTAGCACAGATACGCAGTATTTT.

The CDR3 DNA sequence: TGTGCCAGCAGCCCCGCCTGGACTAGCGGAACCGCCTACGAGCAGTACTTC. Protein product: CASSPAWTSGTAYEQYF. The chain uses TRBV7-9 and TRBJ2-7, with TRBD2 matching over 10 bases. V shed 5 bases, J shed 2 bases, and the junction held 12 bases outside the gene matches. The CDR3 loop spans 17 amino acids. CDR1 SEHNR and CDR2 FQNEAQ come from the germline V gene (reference sequence).

This sequence joins TRBV10-1 and TRBJ2-2, with TRBD1 matching 8 bases. Germline V gene data show CDR1 as WNHNN and CDR2 as SYGVQD (reference sequence). This CDR3 has 15 residues. Trimming removed 3 bases from V and 1 base from J; junction bases left unmatched: 1. CDR3 sequence: CASSEGTGNTGELFF. As DNA, the CDR3 is TGCGCCAGCAGTGAAGGGACAGGGAACACCGGGGAGCTGTTTTTT.

This clone was counted a few times. The chain joins TRBV11-2 to TRBJ2-1; tentative D call: TRBD2 (5 bases). Germline V CDR1 and CDR2: SGHAT, FQNNGV. The length of the CDR3 is 17 residues. Between the trimmed V and J ends, which lost 4 bases and 0 bases, there was a span of 16 bases. CDR3 DNA: TGTGCCAGCAGCTCCTTTGAGGGCGCAGGCTCCTACAATGAGCAGTTCTTC. This translates into CASSSFEGAGSYNEQFF.

The chain combines TRBV4-1 with TRBJ2-6; D unclear. Germline lookup yields CDR1 MGHRA and CDR2 YSYEKL. V was trimmed by 0 bases and J by 0 bases, leaving 21 bases between them. The CDR3 covers 21 residues. The CDR3, as DNA: TGCGCCAGCAGCCAAGAACGACGGCAGGCTTGGGTATTCTCTGGGGCCAACGTCCTGACTTTC. Its protein is CASSQERRQAWVFSGANVLTF.

This clone came up a few times. The CDR3 DNA sequence: TGTGCCAGCAGCCAAGAGGTTGGCAAAGCGAACACCGGGGAGCTGTTTTTT. Protein: CASSQEVGKANTGELFF. This rearrangement joins TRBV4-2 to TRBJ2-2; D gene ambiguous. CDR1 is LGHNA and CDR2 is YNFKEQ in the germline V gene. This CDR3 region has 17 residues. V was clipped by 0 bases and J by 0 bases, with 11 bases between them.

This chain uses TRBV5-1 with TRBJ2-5, with D tentatively TRBD2 (5 bases). CDR3 length equals 14 residues. Per the germline V gene, CDR1 is SGHRS and CDR2 is YFSETQ. The germline V and J ends were trimmed by 2 bases and 2 bases, with 10 bases remaining between them. This chain's CDR3 is CASSLARGQETQYF. As DNA, the CDR3 is TGCGCCAGCAGCTTAGCCCGGGGACAAGAGACCCAGTACTTC.

This clone turned up a few times. In DNA form, the CDR3 reads TGTGCCAGCAGTGAAGGGCGGGGCGGCGGGTCGCGACTGTTTTTT. This codes for CASSEGRGGGSRLFF. The rearrangement joins TRBV2 to TRBJ1-4; D is perhaps TRBD1 (5 bases). The CDR3 totals 15 residues. The V end lost 1 base, the J end lost 13 bases, and 19 bases lay between the germline ends. Germline V gives CDR1 SNHLY, CDR2 FYNNEI. Looking up the rest from reference TRBV2 and TRBJ1-4 gives the full variable domain: EPEVTQTPSHQVTQMGQEVILRCVPISNHLYFYWYRQILGQKVEFLVSFYNNEISEKSEIFDDQFSVERPDGSNFTLKIRSTKLEDSAMYFCASSEGRGGGSRLFFGSGTQLSVL.

V usage is TRBV10-1 and J usage is TRBJ2-4; TRBD2 aligns across 7 bases. After removal of 6 bases from V and 0 bases from J, the junction contained 26 bases not matched to a gene. There are 22 residues in the CDR3. Per the germline V gene, CDR1 is WNHNN and CDR2 is SYGVQD (reference sequence). CDR3 protein: CASSGSRWISASGYLAKNIQYF. CDR3 coding DNA: TGCGCCAGCAGCGGGAGCAGGTGGATTTCTGCTAGCGGATACTTAGCCAAAAACATTCAGTACTTC.

This clone was detected only once. This CDR3 is also generated by other DNA sequences in the sample. This chain links TRBV18 with TRBJ1-1; D is ambiguous. Trimming took off 0 bases at V and 4 bases at J, with 9 bases between the two ends. The germline V gene has CDR1 KGHSH and CDR2 LQKENI. The CDR3 covers 14 residues. This CDR3 is CASSPPEGITEAFF. In nucleotides, the CDR3 is TGTGCCAGCTCACCACCGGAGGGAATCACTGAAGCTTTCTTT.

The CDR3 is CASSQSAGGYGYTF. As DNA, the CDR3 is TGTGCCAGCAGCCAATCGGCAGGGGGATATGGCTACACCTTC. The chain links TRBV16 to TRBJ1-2; 7 positions agree with TRBD1. This CDR3 spans 14 amino acids. CDR1 is KGHSY, CDR2 FQNENV, per germline. J gave up 5 bases and V 0 bases, and 3 bases lay outside the gene matches.

The CDR3 spells CASSAAGTGSSYEQYF. In nucleotides, the CDR3 is TGTGCCAGCAGCGCAGCCGGGACAGGGAGCTCCTACGAGCAGTACTTC. The gene calls are TRBV9 and TRBJ2-7, with 9 bases matching TRBD1. Per the germline V gene, CDR1 is SGDLS and CDR2 is YYNGEE. After removal of 3 bases from V and 0 bases from J, the junction contained 7 bases not matched to a gene. The length of the CDR3 is 16 residues.

This clone was observed a few times. The CDR3 DNA reads TGCGCCAGCAGCCTTAGCGGGAATAATTACAATGAGCAGTTCTTC. Residues: CASSLSGNNYNEQFF. The rearrangement uses TRBV5-1 and TRBJ2-1, with 8 nucleotides matching TRBD2. The germline CDR1 and CDR2 sequences are SGHRS and YFSETQ. The V and J ends lost 4 bases and 4 bases, in that order; junction bases with no gene match: 7. This CDR3 has 15 amino acids. The full variable domain, completed using reference TRBV5-1 and TRBJ2-1, is KAGVTQTPRYLIKTRGQQVTLSCSPISGHRSVSWYQQTPGQGLQFLFEYFSETQRNKGNFPGRFSGRQFSNSRSEMNVSTLELGDSALYLCASSLSGNNYNEQFFGPGTRLTVL.

This chain joins TRBV28 and TRBJ2-3, with TRBD2 matching 16 bases. Germline lookup yields CDR1 MDHEN and CDR2 SYDVKM. Losses at the gene ends were 5 bases for V and 0 bases for J; bases not matched to a gene: 2. The length of the CDR3 is 17 residues. In DNA form, the CDR3 reads TGTGCCAGCAGTCCGGGACTAGCGGGAGGGAGCACAGATACGCAGTATTTT. This codes for CASSPGLAGGSTDTQYF.

The V and J genes are TRBV6-1 and TRBJ1-1; 11 bases line up with TRBD1. The V and J ends lost 11 bases and 4 bases, in that order; junction bases with no gene match: 3. This CDR3 region has 12 residues. CDR1 is MNHNS, CDR2 SASEGT, per germline. The CDR3 bases are TGTGCCTCGGGACAGGGGGGCACTGAAGCTTTCTTT. This encodes CASGQGGTEAFF.